This TCR beta chain was retrieved from a study of T cell changes during pregnancy in multiple sclerosis. This CDR3 comprises 14 residues. The trim removed 3 bases at V and 4 bases at J, leaving 2 bases unmatched. CDR1 is SGHRS and CDR2 is YFSETQ in the germline V gene. Sequencing was performed with immunoSEQ multiplex PCR; in TCRdb, only in-frame clones are kept and a portion is missing. The table records more than 45,000 clones, 93% of them present only once. The origin of this receptor is a female donor with multiple sclerosis, enrolled in a pregnancy study. The chain is built from TRBV5-1 and TRBJ1-2; 11 nucleotides align to TRBD1. Sequencing used CD8+ T cells from peripheral blood mononuclear cells, obtained in the second trimester of pregnancy. Written as DNA, the CDR3 is TGCGCCAGCAGCTGGACAGGGGGCGGCTATGGCTACACCTTC. The encoded protein is CASSWTGGGYGYTF.